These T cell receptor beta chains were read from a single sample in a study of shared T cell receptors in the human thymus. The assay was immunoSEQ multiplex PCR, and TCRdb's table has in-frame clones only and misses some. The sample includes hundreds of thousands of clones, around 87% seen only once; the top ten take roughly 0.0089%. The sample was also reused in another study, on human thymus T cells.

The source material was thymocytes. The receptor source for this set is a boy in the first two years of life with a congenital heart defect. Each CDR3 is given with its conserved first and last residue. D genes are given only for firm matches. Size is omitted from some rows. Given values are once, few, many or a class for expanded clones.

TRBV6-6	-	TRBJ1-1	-	TGTGCCAGCCGAATCAGGGGCCAGGGAATGAACACTGAAGCTTTCTTT	CASRIRGQGMNTEAFF
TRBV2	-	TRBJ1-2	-	TGTGCCAGCATTGAGGGCTCCTACTATGGCTACACCTTC	CASIEGSYYGYTF
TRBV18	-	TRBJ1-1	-	TGTGCCAGCTCACCACGGGAGGGGGAAGCTTTCTTT	CASSPREGEAFF
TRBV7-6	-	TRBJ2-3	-	TGTGCCAGCAGCTTAGCCTATATTAGCACAGATACGCAGTATTTT	CASSLAYISTDTQYF
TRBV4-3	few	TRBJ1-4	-	TGCGCCAGCAGCCAGATTCCCGTTGGTGAGGGTAATGAAAAACTGTTTTTT	CASSQIPVGEGNEKLFF
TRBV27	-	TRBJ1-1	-	TGTGCCAGCAGTTTCAGGATCCCGACTGAAGCTTTCTTT	CASSFRIPTEAFF
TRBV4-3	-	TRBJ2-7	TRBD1	TGCGCCAGCAGCCAAGAGACAGGGGTCGAGCAGTACTTC	CASSQETGVEQYF
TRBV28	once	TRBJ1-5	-	TGTGCCAGCAGTCTCCCAGGGCCGAGCAATCAGCCCCAGCATTTT	CASSLPGPSNQPQHF
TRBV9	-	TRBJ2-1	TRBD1	TGTGCCAGCAGCGCGACAGGGCTTTTCTACAATGAGCAGTTCTTC	CASSATGLFYNEQFF
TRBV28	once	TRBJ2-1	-	TGTGCCAGCAGTTTTTCGAGGAATGAGCAGTTCTTC	CASSFSRNEQFF
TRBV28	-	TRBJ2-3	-	TGTGCCAGCAGTTCCCCGAGAGGGTTCACAGATACGCAGTATTTT	CASSSPRGFTDTQYF
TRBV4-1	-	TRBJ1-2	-	TGCGCCAGCAGCCTTAATTCCCTACAGGTCTATGGCTACACCTTC	CASSLNSLQVYGYTF
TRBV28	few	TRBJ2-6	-	TGTGCCAGCAGTTTACGATGGACTATCTCTGGGGCCAACGTCCTGACTTTC	CASSLRWTISGANVLTF
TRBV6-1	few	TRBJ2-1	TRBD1	TGTGCCAGCAGTGAAGGGACAGGGGGCGGCTACAATGAGCAGTTCTTC	CASSEGTGGGYNEQFF
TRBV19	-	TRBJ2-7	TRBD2	TGTGCCAGTACCCCCACCTATCGGGGGGGGGAGGCGTACGAGCAGTACTTC	CASTPTYRGGEAYEQYF
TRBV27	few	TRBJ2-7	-	TGTGCCAGCAGTTACAGGGAGCCCTACGAGCAGTACTTC	CASSYREPYEQYF
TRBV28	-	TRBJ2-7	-	TGTGCCAGCACAGTTCGTAGGGACGTACAGGAGGGTACCTACGAGCAGTACTTC	CASTVRRDVQEGTYEQYF
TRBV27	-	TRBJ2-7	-	TGTGCCAGCAGTTGGCAGGGCAAGCAGTACTTC	CASSWQGKQYF
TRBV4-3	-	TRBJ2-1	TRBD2	TGCGCCAGCAGCCAAGCTAGCGGCCGCTCCTACAATGAGCAGTTCTTC	CASSQASGRSYNEQFF
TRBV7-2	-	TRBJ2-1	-	TGTGCCAGCAGCTCATTGAGGGCCATCAATGAGCAGTTCTTC	CASSSLRAINEQFF
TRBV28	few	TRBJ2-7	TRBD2	TGTGCCAGCAGCACTATACTCCCCCCGGGACTAGCTTCAGTCGAGCAGTACTTC	CASSTILPPGLASVEQYF
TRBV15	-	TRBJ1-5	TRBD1	TGTGCCACCAGCACCCCTCCCCGGGACAGGGGGCACCTGGGGCATCAGCCCCAGCATTTT	CATSTPPRDRGHLGHQPQHF
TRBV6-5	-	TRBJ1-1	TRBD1	TGTGCCAGCAGCTACAGGGGGTGGACTGAAGCTTTCTTT	CASSYRGWTEAFF
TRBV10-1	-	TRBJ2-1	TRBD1	TGCGCCAGCGGTACGACCGGACAGGGGAGTCGCAATGAGCAGTTCTTC	CASGTTGQGSRNEQFF
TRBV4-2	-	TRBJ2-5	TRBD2	TGTGCCAGCAGCCAAGTTAGAAGCGGGGATAGACAAGAGACCCAGTACTTC	CASSQVRSGDRQETQYF
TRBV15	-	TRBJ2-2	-	TGTGCCACCAGCAGTAACCGACAGACAGGGAACACCGGGGAGCTGTTTTTT	CATSSNRQTGNTGELFF
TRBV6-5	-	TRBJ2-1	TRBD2	TGTGCCAGCAGAACACTAGCGGGGTCCTACAATGAGCAGTTCTTC	CASRTLAGSYNEQFF
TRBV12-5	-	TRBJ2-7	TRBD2	TGTGCTAGTGGTCCCAACTGCGGGGGGCGGGGGCCGTACTTC	CASGPNCGGRGPYF
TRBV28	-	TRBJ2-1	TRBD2	TGTGCCAGCAGCAAGCGGGAGGTATCGGGTGAGCAGTTCTTC	CASSKREVSGEQFF
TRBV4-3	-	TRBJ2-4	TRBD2	TGCGCCAGCAGCCAAGGGCTAGCGGGAGCCAAAAACATTCAGTACTTC	CASSQGLAGAKNIQYF
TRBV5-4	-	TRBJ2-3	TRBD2	TGTGCCAGCAGCACCGGACTAGCGGGACACACAGATACGCAGTATTTT	CASSTGLAGHTDTQYF
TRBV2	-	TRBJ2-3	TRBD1	TGTGCCAGCAGTCTTGGACAGGGGATAGATACGCAGTATTTT	CASSLGQGIDTQYF
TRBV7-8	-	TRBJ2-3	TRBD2	TGTGCCAGCAGCACAGGACTAGCGGGTAGCACAGATACGCAGTATTTT	CASSTGLAGSTDTQYF
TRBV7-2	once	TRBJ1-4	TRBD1	TGTGCCAGCAGCTCAAGGGCGGGACAGGGAGGACGGGAAAAACTGTTTTTT	CASSSRAGQGGREKLFF
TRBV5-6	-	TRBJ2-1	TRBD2	TGTGCCAGCAGTGTCTTAGCGGGGTACTACAATGAGCAGTTCTTC	CASSVLAGYYNEQFF
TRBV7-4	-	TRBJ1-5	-	TGTGCCAGCAGCTTAGGTGGGCGACAGGTGATATCAGCGGCCCAGCATTTT	CASSLGGRQVISAAQHF
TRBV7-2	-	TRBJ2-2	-	TGTGCCAGCAGCTTAACAGGGTTGAGCGGGGAGCTGTTTTTT	CASSLTGLSGELFF
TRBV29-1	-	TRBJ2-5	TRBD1	TGCAGCGTCAGCAGGGGGCCCCTCCAAGAGACCCAGTACTTC	CSVSRGPLQETQYF
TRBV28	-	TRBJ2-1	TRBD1	TGTGCCAGCAGTACCCGGGACAGATCCTACAATGAGCAGTTCTTC	CASSTRDRSYNEQFF
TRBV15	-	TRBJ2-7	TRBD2	TGTGCCACCAGCAGAGAAGTAGAGACTAGCGGGAGGTACGATTCCTACGAGCAGTACTTC	CATSREVETSGRYDSYEQYF
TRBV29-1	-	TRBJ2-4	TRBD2	TGCAGCGTAAGGAGCGGGAGGGCCAATGGGGACAAAAACATTCAGTACTTC	CSVRSGRANGDKNIQYF
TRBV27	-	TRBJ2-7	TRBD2	TGTGCCAGCAGCGCCCAACTAGCGCCCTCACCGAGCTCCTACGAGCAGTACTTC	CASSAQLAPSPSSYEQYF
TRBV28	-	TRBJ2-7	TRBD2	TGTGCCAGCAGTCGGACTAGCGGGGGTTTAGCGAACGAGCAGTACTTC	CASSRTSGGLANEQYF
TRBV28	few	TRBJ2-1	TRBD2	TGTGCCAGCAGTTCCCGGACTAGCGAGTCCTACAATGAGCAGTTCTTC	CASSSRTSESYNEQFF
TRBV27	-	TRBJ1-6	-	TGTGCCAGCAATGACACCCCTAATTCGCCCCTCCACTTT	CASNDTPNSPLHF
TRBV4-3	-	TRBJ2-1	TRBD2	TGCGCCAGCAGCCTGGAGCGGGGGGGCGGCTCCTACAATGAGCAGTTCTTC	CASSLERGGGSYNEQFF